The text below deals with one T cell receptor beta chain. The antigen is unknown. These data belong to a study of vaccination and CD4 T cells after COVID-19. Study information: Convalescent donors: six male, four female; seven Caucasian, two Asian, one multiracial, two Hispanic. Study-wide results and caveats: Post-infection sampling omitted early timepoints and covered relatively few convalescent patients.

Treatment given: roughly 11-day PBMC culture with coronavirus spike peptide pools or control peptides (ViraFEST assay). Sequenced with the Oncomine TCR Beta short-read assay was DNA taken from cultured CD4+ T cells. In TCRdb, the PCR reads were re-called with MiXCR into one record per CDR3 protein. The sample lists about 14,000 distinct CDR3 sequences, roughly 55% occurring once. Germline V gene lookup returns CDR1 MDHEN and CDR2 SYDVKM. This CDR3 comprises 17 residues. Losses at the gene ends were 6 bases for V and 3 bases for J; bases not matched to a gene: 9. This sequence was found in a human donor who had recovered from COVID-19. The chain couples TRBV28 to TRBJ2-3, with TRBD2 matching over 13 bases. The material sequenced was CD4+ T cells from blood, cultured in vitro. The CDR3 nucleotides read TGTGCCAGCAGCAGCCGGACTAGCGGGAGAGTTACAGATACGCAGTATTTT. Its translation is CASSSRTSGRVTDTQYF.